These T cell receptor beta chains were read from a single sample in a study of cytomegalovirus exposure and HLA in healthy donors. The assay was immunoSEQ multiplex PCR, and TCRdb's table has in-frame clones only and misses some. The sample has tens of thousands of clones; about four fifths are singletons. Specimen: PBMCs. The receptors here all came from a male donor in good health and CMV-seropositive. The conserved cysteine and the conserved F or W are not part of the CDR3 here. Expanded clones are given a class, and other clones once, few, many or no size at all.

V gene: TRBV27
clone size: NA
CDR3 protein: ASSLAGSSTDTQY

V gene: TRBV7-9
clone size: NA
CDR3 protein: SSSHRGLGELF

V gene: TRBV28
clone size: NA
CDR3 protein: ASSRTASNQPQH

V gene: TRBV9
clone size: NA
CDR3 protein: ASSVGTSATYEQY

V gene: TRBV5-1
clone size: NA
CDR3 protein: ASRPELGGTQY

V gene: TRBV5-4
clone size: once
CDR3 protein: ASSLVPSGANEQF

V gene: TRBV6-5
clone size: NA
CDR3 protein: ASRGTGAGNTIY

V gene: TRBV30
clone size: few
CDR3 protein: AWSTGGGNSPLH

V gene: TRBV4-1
clone size: NA
CDR3 protein: ASSQDGGRVPTEAF

V gene: TRBV5-1
clone size: NA
CDR3 protein: ASSRTDIAKNIQY

V gene: TRBV9
clone size: NA
CDR3 protein: ASSQTDRGGEQF

V gene: TRBV19
clone size: NA
CDR3 protein: ASSIVYGVNQPQH

V gene: TRBV2
clone size: few
CDR3 protein: ASSEDLGSHEQY

V gene: TRBV4-1
clone size: NA
CDR3 protein: ASSQTRPTDTQY

V gene: TRBV7-2
clone size: few
CDR3 protein: ASSFGTSGSYSEQF

V gene: TRBV4-1
clone size: NA
CDR3 protein: ASSQATQLAGGLGEQF

V gene: TRBV10-2
clone size: NA
CDR3 protein: ASSEGQGVQPQH

V gene: TRBV5-1
clone size: NA
CDR3 protein: ASKTSGADTQY

V gene: TRBV10-2
clone size: NA
CDR3 protein: ASSDRGGRMNTEAF

V gene: TRBV1
clone size: NA
CDR3 protein: TSSQDLGSGRDPSAYEQY

V gene: TRBV5-1
clone size: NA
CDR3 protein: ASSLDRAGNTIY

V gene: TRBV9
clone size: NA
CDR3 protein: ASSVRQAVTDTQY

V gene: TRBV5-5
clone size: NA
CDR3 protein: ASSLRRGGVKPQH

V gene: TRBV7-9
clone size: NA
CDR3 protein: ASSLISGAVSNQPQH

V gene: TRBV6-4
clone size: once
CDR3 protein: ASSDSKRPTGELF

V gene: TRBV2
clone size: NA
CDR3 protein: ASSEFETVYGYT

V gene: TRBV29-1
clone size: NA
CDR3 protein: SVDPSGVGYEQY

V gene: TRBV6-1
clone size: NA
CDR3 protein: ASSARLAGSYEQY

V gene: TRBV23-1
clone size: NA
CDR3 protein: ASSQTQGTSYEQY

V gene: TRBV27
clone size: NA
CDR3 protein: ASSETLQETQY

V gene: TRBV7-9
clone size: NA
CDR3 protein: ASSLGAGGTDTQY

V gene: TRBV9
clone size: NA
CDR3 protein: ASSTRVGEKLF

V gene: TRBV9
clone size: NA
CDR3 protein: ASSPTQAGATGELF

V gene: TRBV30
clone size: NA
CDR3 protein: AWSEYRGMNTEAF

V gene: TRBV19
clone size: few
CDR3 protein: ASSIDRGYEQY

V gene: TRBV27
clone size: once
CDR3 protein: ASSTRFGKTWGDTDTQY

V gene: TRBV11-2
clone size: NA
CDR3 protein: ASGKDRGYGDIQY

V gene: TRBV6-1
clone size: NA
CDR3 protein: ASSEVEALHYGYT

V gene: TRBV10-1
clone size: NA
CDR3 protein: ASRGVRGYRNQPQH

V gene: TRBV6-5
clone size: NA
CDR3 protein: ASSYRGRGYEQY